The entry that follows covers one T cell receptor (beta chain) sequence. Its antigen is not known. The PCR used 60 Vbeta and 13 Jbeta primers. Generated by immunoSEQ multiplex PCR, the TCRdb table keeps only in-frame clones and is missing some. The sample lists under 250,000 clones, 60% to 80% occurring once. The germline gives CDR1 SGDLS, CDR2 YYNGEE. The CDR3 covers 16 residues. Trimming took 0 bases from V and 1 from J; bases not matched to a gene: 3. This sample is drawn from a study of cytomegalovirus exposure and HLA in healthy donors. Study results and limitations: Later analysis suggested links between common viral pathogens and several top significant clusters.

The sample comprised PBMCs. The V and J genes are TRBV9 and TRBJ2-1, with 8 positions matching TRBD2. The origin of this receptor is a male donor in good health and CMV-seronegative. The CDR3 loop reads CASSVGGGRSYNEQFF. As DNA, the CDR3 is TGTGCCAGCAGCGTAGGGGGCGGGAGGTCCTACAATGAGCAGTTCTTC.